Below, 10 T cell receptor beta chains from the same sample are listed, as sequenced in a study of blood T cells in healthy people across ages. Alongside a J-beta primer mix, a sample-barcoded 5' primer served in a second PCR lasting roughly 6 to 12 cycles. TCRdb fed the 5' RACE reads into MiXCR, producing one record per CDR3 protein. The sample gives some 320,000 distinct CDR3 sequences, 25% to 30% of which show up once; approximately 28% is in the top ten. The sequenced sample consisted of blood. These receptors all come from a woman in her sixties or seventies in good health.

This chain connects TRBV20-1 to TRBJ2-2; D may be TRBD2 (5 bases). Trimming removed 3 bases from V and 1 base from J, with 9 bases in between. This CDR3 has 14 amino acids. The germline CDR1 and CDR2 sequences are DFQATT and SNEGSKA (reference sequence). This CDR3 reads CSARRTGNTGELFF. CDR3 in DNA: TGCAGTGCTAGGAGGACTGGGAACACCGGGGAGCTGTTTTTT.

In its sample, this clonotype was seen a few times. The chain uses TRBV28 and TRBJ2-5, with TRBD1 matching 7 bases. Per the germline V gene, CDR1 is MDHEN and CDR2 is SYDVKM. The CDR3 loop spans 16 amino acids. With 5 bases clipped from V and 2 bases from J, the junction kept 11 bases outside the gene matches. This CDR3 is CASSRDGGTVQETQYF. CDR3 nucleotide sequence: TGTGCCAGCAGTAGAGACGGTGGGACAGTGCAAGAGACCCAGTACTTC. Full variable domain (remainder filled in from reference TRBV28 and TRBJ2-5): DVKVTQSSRYLVKRTGEKVFLECVQDMDHENMFWYRQDPGLGLRLIYFSYDVKMKEKGDIPEGYSVSREKKERFSLILESASTNQTSMYLCASSRDGGTVQETQYFGPGTRLLVL.

There are a few counts of this clonotype. This rearrangement joins TRBV5-1 to TRBJ2-1; 9 bases are shared with TRBD2. There are 16 residues in the CDR3. The germline V gene encodes CDR1 SGHRS and CDR2 YFSETQ. The V segment lost 0 bases and the J segment 10 bases; nucleotides outside the gene matches: 11. CDR3 sequence: CASSLDSLAGGREQFF. The CDR3 region has the DNA TGCGCCAGCAGCTTGGACAGTCTCGCGGGAGGGCGGGAGCAGTTCTTC.

V gene TRBV20-1 combines with J gene TRBJ2-7, with a possible D match to TRBD2 (6 bases). The V and J ends lost 1 base and 1 base respectively, with 11 bases between them. Germline loops: CDR1 DFQATT, CDR2 SNEGSKA (reference sequence). There are 14 residues in the CDR3. The CDR3, as DNA: TGCAGTGCTAGAGCGGGAGCAGGGTCCTACGAGCAGTACTTC. Protein: CSARAGAGSYEQYF.

Written as DNA, the CDR3 is TGTCGGCCCGGGACAGCTAATGAAAAACTGTTTTTT. This codes for CRPGTANEKLFF. This chain links TRBV27 with TRBJ1-4, with 7 bases lining up with TRBD1. Per the germline V gene, CDR1 is MNHEY and CDR2 is SMNVEV (reference sequence). CDR3 size: 12 residues.

The rearrangement uses TRBV5-1 and TRBJ2-1; TRBD2 matches 11 bases. The germline CDR1 and CDR2 sequences are SGHRS and YFSETQ. Unmatched junction bases numbered 4, after V lost 0 bases and J lost 5 bases. CDR3 length equals 16 residues. The CDR3 sequence is CASSLGLAGRNNEQFF. CDR3 DNA: TGCGCCAGCAGCTTGGGACTAGCGGGGAGAAACAATGAGCAGTTCTTC.

In this sample, this clonotype turned up a few times. V gene TRBV20-1 combines with J gene TRBJ2-7; D is undetermined. Trimming left V 3 bases short and J 3 bases short, with 15 bases between. CDR1 DFQATT and CDR2 SNEGSKA come from the germline V gene (reference sequence). The CDR3 has 14 residues. The CDR3 region is CSASMLKVGYEQYF. In nucleotides, the CDR3 is TGCAGTGCTAGTATGCTCAAGGTGGGCTACGAGCAGTACTTC.

This clonotype was found many times. This chain connects TRBV27 to TRBJ2-7, with D hard to call. Trimming removed 6 bases from V and 0 bases from J, with 9 bases in between. This CDR3 spans 13 amino acids. Germline V gene lookup returns CDR1 MNHEY and CDR2 SMNVEV (reference sequence). Here the CDR3 DNA reads TGTGCCAGCAGACCAGCCACCTCCTACGAGCAGTACTTC. It is translated as CASRPATSYEQYF.

The V and J genes are TRBV12-3 or TRBV12-4 and TRBJ2-7, with D perhaps TRBD1 (6 bases). With 7 bases removed from V and 2 bases from J, the gap between germline ends came to 15 bases. The CDR3 has 14 amino acids. CDR3 coding DNA: TGTGCCAGCAATTTTGGGGACACAGCCTACGAGCAGTACTTC. Protein: CASNFGDTAYEQYF.

This sequence joins TRBV7-8 and TRBJ2-4; D perhaps matches TRBD2 (6 bases). The germline gives CDR1 SGHVS, CDR2 FQNEAQ. The CDR3 has 17 amino acids. Trimming removed 5 bases at V and 8 bases at J, with 25 bases between. Here the CDR3 reads CASSVGEAWTKWDIQYF. For the CDR3, the DNA is TGTGCCAGCAGCGTAGGGGAGGCTTGGACAAAATGGGACATTCAGTACTTC. The full variable domain, with the rest looked up from reference TRBV7-8 and TRBJ2-4, is GAGVSQSPRYKVAKRGQDVALRCDPISGHVSLFWYQQALGQGPEFLTYFQNEAQLDKSGLPSDRFFAERPEGSVSTLKIQRTQQEDSAVYLCASSVGEAWTKWDIQYFGAGTRLSVL.